This TCR beta chain comes out of a study of T cell changes during pregnancy in multiple sclerosis. The method was immunoSEQ multiplex PCR; TCRdb's version includes in-frame clones alone and lacks a portion of them. The top ten hold 6.5% to 9.5% of the sample, which has 42,000 or so clones, around 92% seen once. CDR1 is SNHLY and CDR2 is FYNNEI in the germline V gene. The CDR3 loop spans 13 amino acids. V gave up 1 base and J gave up 6 bases; unmatched junction bases: 2. This rearrangement joins TRBV2 to TRBJ2-7; 8 bases are a match to TRBD2. The input for sequencing was CD8+ T cells from peripheral blood mononuclear cells, taken in the third trimester of pregnancy. The sequence was obtained from a female donor with multiple sclerosis, enrolled in a pregnancy study. CDR3 DNA sequence: TGTGCCAGCAGTGAAGTCCTAGCGGGCGAGCAGTACTTC. Translating gives CASSEVLAGEQYF. Supplemented by reference TRBV2 and TRBJ2-7, the full variable domain reads EPEVTQTPSHQVTQMGQEVILRCVPISNHLYFYWYRQILGQKVEFLVSFYNNEISEKSEIFDDQFSVERPDGSNFTLKIRSTKLEDSAMYFCASSEVLAGEQYFGPGTRLTVT.